The rows below give T cell receptor beta chains drawn from one sample of a study of draining lymph node invasion in breast cancer. TCRdb reanalysed the bulk RNA-seq reads using MiXCR and keeps one entry per CDR3 protein. The sample holds some 1,900 distinct CDR3 sequences, approximately 81% seen once. The specimen was sorted memory CD4+ effector T cells from a lymph node. The receptors here all came from a female donor with luminal breast cancer. The conserved cysteine and the conserved F or W are not part of the CDR3 here. Clone sizes are given selectively: once, few, many, or a class where the clone is expanded.

clone size: once
J gene: TRBJ2-2
V gene: TRBV29-1
CDR3 protein: SARPGGGTGELF

clone size: -
J gene: TRBJ1-2
V gene: TRBV12-3/TRBV12-4
CDR3 protein: ASSETPNYGYT

clone size: -
J gene: TRBJ2-5
V gene: TRBV29-1
CDR3 protein: SVKVSGQETQY

clone size: -
J gene: TRBJ2-1
V gene: TRBV11-3
CDR3 protein: ASSLESRLVGNEQF

clone size: -
J gene: TRBJ1-3
V gene: TRBV7-2
CDR3 protein: ASSRPTGPGNTIY

clone size: -
J gene: TRBJ1-2
V gene: TRBV6-5
CDR3 protein: ATQSGTLEGGYT

clone size: -
J gene: TRBJ2-2
V gene: TRBV30
CDR3 protein: AWQTGVGTGELF

clone size: -
J gene: TRBJ1-4
V gene: TRBV29-1
CDR3 protein: SVVSKEEKLF

clone size: -
J gene: TRBJ1-5
V gene: TRBV6-1
CDR3 protein: ASNSDRVGQPQH

clone size: -
J gene: TRBJ1-5
V gene: TRBV6-6
CDR3 protein: ASSSPWGRSYSNQPQH

clone size: -
J gene: TRBJ1-6
V gene: TRBV27
CDR3 protein: ASSMRGGAPLH

clone size: -
J gene: TRBJ1-2
V gene: TRBV20-1
CDR3 protein: SARIFGTYGYT

clone size: -
J gene: TRBJ1-1
V gene: TRBV5-1
CDR3 protein: ASSPTGAQFAEAF

clone size: -
J gene: TRBJ1-1
V gene: TRBV19
CDR3 protein: ASSKDREAF

clone size: -
J gene: TRBJ1-4
V gene: TRBV11-2
CDR3 protein: ASSQGRGREKLF

clone size: -
J gene: TRBJ1-1
V gene: TRBV11-2
CDR3 protein: ASSLEPGGEAF

clone size: -
J gene: TRBJ2-1
V gene: TRBV20-1
CDR3 protein: SAQFISYGGANEQF

clone size: -
J gene: TRBJ2-1
V gene: TRBV6-1
CDR3 protein: ASSERQGIRHEQF

clone size: -
J gene: TRBJ2-1
V gene: TRBV18
CDR3 protein: ASSPPVGGKNNEQF

clone size: -
J gene: TRBJ2-7
V gene: TRBV7-2
CDR3 protein: ASSLALRREAEQY

clone size: -
J gene: TRBJ2-5
V gene: TRBV12-3/TRBV12-4
CDR3 protein: ASSTQETQY

clone size: -
J gene: TRBJ2-1
V gene: TRBV12-3/TRBV12-4
CDR3 protein: ASSQGAYNEQF

clone size: -
J gene: TRBJ2-6
V gene: TRBV10-3
CDR3 protein: AISPEVGGLSGANVLT

clone size: -
J gene: TRBJ1-1
V gene: TRBV7-9
CDR3 protein: ASSLGTANTEAF

clone size: -
J gene: TRBJ1-2
V gene: TRBV12-3/TRBV12-4
CDR3 protein: ASSSRLQGSGYT

clone size: -
J gene: TRBJ1-4
V gene: TRBV5-1
CDR3 protein: ASSRGDATNEKLF

clone size: -
J gene: TRBJ1-5
V gene: TRBV6-2/TRBV6-3
CDR3 protein: ASSLSISRGNQPQH

clone size: -
J gene: TRBJ1-2
V gene: TRBV19
CDR3 protein: ASSPRDRPGYT

clone size: -
J gene: TRBJ1-1
V gene: TRBV5-1
CDR3 protein: ASSSTDSYTEAF

clone size: -
J gene: TRBJ2-5
V gene: TRBV3-1
CDR3 protein: ASSQDRARGETQY

clone size: -
J gene: TRBJ1-2
V gene: TRBV6-1
CDR3 protein: ASRKRTGGQNYGYT

clone size: -
J gene: TRBJ2-7
V gene: TRBV3-1
CDR3 protein: ASSPSAGGSYEQY